This TCR beta chain emerged from a study of blood T cell repertoires in COVID-19. Study as a whole: Researchers got acute and convalescent COVID-19 samples from the United States, Italy and Spain.

Original data processing: Counts of nucleated cells, estimated from reference gene primer amplification, were obtained. Here immunoSEQ multiplex PCR was the method, and the copy in TCRdb shows in-frame clones only, minus some. The V and J calls and clone size are taken from that table; D and trimming were inferred from the DNA. Among some 140,000 clones, roughly 84% were seen once, and the ten largest hold about 5.5%. Categorization into cohorts depended on clinical history that participants reported. Between the trimmed V and J ends, which lost 0 bases and 6 bases, there was a span of 12 bases. The CDR3 runs 14 residues. Germline CDR1 and CDR2: LGHDT and YNNKEL (reference sequence).

This TCR was recovered from a man between 40 and 49 years old with acute COVID-19. V usage is TRBV3-1 (or the pseudogene TRBV3-2) and J usage is TRBJ2-7; weak D call: TRBD1 (5 bases). What was sequenced was PBMCs or T cells enriched from blood (not recorded which). The chain's CDR3 is CASSQDRWGFEQYF. DNA of the CDR3: TGTGCCAGCAGCCAAGATCGTTGGGGCTTCGAGCAGTACTTC.